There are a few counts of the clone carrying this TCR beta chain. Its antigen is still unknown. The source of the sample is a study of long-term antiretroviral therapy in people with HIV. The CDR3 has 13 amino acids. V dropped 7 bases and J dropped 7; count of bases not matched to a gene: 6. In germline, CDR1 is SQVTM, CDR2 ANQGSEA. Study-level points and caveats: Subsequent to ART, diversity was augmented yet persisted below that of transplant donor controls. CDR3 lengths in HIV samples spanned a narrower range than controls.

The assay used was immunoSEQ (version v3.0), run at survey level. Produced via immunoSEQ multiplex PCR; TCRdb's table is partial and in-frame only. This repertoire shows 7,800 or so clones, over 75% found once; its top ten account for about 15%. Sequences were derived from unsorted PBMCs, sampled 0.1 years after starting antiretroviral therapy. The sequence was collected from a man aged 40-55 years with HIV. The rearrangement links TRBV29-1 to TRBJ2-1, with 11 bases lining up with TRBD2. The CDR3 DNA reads TGCAGCGCTAGCGGGGGGACCCTTAATGAGCAGTTCTTC. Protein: CSASGGTLNEQFF.